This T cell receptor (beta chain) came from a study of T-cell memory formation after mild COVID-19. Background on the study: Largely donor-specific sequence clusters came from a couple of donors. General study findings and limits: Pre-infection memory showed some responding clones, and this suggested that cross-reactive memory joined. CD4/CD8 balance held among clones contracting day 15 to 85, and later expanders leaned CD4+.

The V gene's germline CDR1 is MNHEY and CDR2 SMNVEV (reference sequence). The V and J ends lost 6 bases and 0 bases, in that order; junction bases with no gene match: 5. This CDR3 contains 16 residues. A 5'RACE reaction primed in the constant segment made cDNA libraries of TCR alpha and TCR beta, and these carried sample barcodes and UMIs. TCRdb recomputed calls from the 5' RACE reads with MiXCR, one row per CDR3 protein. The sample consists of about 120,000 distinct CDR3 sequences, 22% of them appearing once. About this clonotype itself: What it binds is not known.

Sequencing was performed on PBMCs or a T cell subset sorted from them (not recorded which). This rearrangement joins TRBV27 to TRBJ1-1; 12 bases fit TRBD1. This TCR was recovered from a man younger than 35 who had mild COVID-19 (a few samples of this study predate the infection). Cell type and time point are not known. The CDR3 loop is CASRSGDRGLNTEAFF. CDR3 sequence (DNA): TGTGCCAGCAGATCGGGGGACAGGGGGCTGAACACTGAAGCTTTCTTT.